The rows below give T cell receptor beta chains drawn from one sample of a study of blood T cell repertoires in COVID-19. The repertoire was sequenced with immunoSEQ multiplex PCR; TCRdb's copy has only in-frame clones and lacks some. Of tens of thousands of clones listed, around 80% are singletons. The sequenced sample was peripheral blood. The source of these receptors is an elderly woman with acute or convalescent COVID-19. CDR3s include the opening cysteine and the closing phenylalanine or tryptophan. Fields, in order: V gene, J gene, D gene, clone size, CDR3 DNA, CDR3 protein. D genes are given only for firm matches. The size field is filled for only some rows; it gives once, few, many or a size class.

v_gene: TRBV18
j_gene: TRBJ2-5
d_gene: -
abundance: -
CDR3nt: TGTGCCAGCTCACCATCGATCGGGGGAGAGACCCAGTACTTC
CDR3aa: CASSPSIGGETQYF

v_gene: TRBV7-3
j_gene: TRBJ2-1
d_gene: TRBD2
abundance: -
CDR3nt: TGTGCCAGCAGCACAGGACTAGCGGGGACTGAGCAGTTCTTC
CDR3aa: CASSTGLAGTEQFF

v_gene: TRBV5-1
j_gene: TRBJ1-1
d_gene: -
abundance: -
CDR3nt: TGCGCCAGCAGCTTGGCCACAGGGAGCCCCGGTGGCACTGAAGCTTTCTTT
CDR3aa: CASSLATGSPGGTEAFF

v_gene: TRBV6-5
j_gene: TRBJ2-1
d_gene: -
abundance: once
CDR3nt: TGTGCCAGCAGTTACTCACTAGAGAGTTCTGAGCAGTTCTTC
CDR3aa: CASSYSLESSEQFF

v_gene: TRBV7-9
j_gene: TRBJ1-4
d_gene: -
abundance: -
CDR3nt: TGTGCCAGCAGCTTAGGCGGGGGTAATGAAAAACTGTTTTTT
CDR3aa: CASSLGGGNEKLFF

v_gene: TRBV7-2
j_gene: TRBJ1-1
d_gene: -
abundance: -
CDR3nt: TGTGCCAGCGGCCTACAGGGAATTAGCACTGAAGCTTTCTTT
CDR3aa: CASGLQGISTEAFF

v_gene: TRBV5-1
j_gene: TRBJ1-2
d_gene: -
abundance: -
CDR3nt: TGCGCCAGCAGCCTCAACACCGCTTATGGCTACACCTTC
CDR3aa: CASSLNTAYGYTF

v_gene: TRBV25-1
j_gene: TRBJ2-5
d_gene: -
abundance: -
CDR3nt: TGTGCCAGCAGTGAATACAGGGGACGCGAGACCCAGTACTTC
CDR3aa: CASSEYRGRETQYF

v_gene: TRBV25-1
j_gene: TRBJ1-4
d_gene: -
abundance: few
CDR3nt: TGTGCCAGCAGCCTAGGACTGTATTTTAATGAAAAACTGTTTTTT
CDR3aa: CASSLGLYFNEKLFF

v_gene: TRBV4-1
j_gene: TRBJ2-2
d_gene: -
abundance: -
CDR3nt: TGCGCCAGCAGCCAAGGAATGGGGAGTCACACCGGGGAGCTGTTTTTT
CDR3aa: CASSQGMGSHTGELFF

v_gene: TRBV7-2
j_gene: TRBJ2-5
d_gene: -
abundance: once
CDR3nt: TGTGCCAGCACCCTATCCAGTGGGGGGGCCGTAAAGACCCAGTACTTC
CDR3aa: CASTLSSGGAVKTQYF

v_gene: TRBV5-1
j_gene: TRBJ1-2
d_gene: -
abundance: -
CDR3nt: TGCGCCAGCAGCTTGGCCACCACGCGGGAGGCCGGCTACACCTTC
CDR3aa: CASSLATTREAGYTF

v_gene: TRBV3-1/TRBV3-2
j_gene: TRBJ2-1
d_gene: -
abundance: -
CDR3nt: TGTGCCAGCAGCCAAGGGAGCTACAATGAGCAGTTCTTC
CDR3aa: CASSQGSYNEQFF

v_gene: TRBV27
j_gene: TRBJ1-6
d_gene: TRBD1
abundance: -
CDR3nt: TGTGCCAGCAGCCCCGGACAGGGGGCTGTTTTTAATTCACCCCTCCACTTT
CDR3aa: CASSPGQGAVFNSPLHF

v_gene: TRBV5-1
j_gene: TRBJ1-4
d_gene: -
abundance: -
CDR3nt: TGCGCCAGCAGCCAGGACAGACCCAATGAAAAACTGTTTTTT
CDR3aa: CASSQDRPNEKLFF

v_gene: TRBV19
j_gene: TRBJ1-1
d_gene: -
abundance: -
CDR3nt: TGTGCCAGTTCCTACGCTGGGGGCGAAGCTTTCTTT
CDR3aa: CASSYAGGEAFF

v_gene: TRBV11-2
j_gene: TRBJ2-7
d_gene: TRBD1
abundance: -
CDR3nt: TGTGCCAGCAGCCGGGACAGGGGTCCCTACGAGCAGTACTTC
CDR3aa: CASSRDRGPYEQYF

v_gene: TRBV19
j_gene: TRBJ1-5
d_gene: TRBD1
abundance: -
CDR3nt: TGTGCCAGCAACACAGGGGGAGTACAGCCCCAGCATTTT
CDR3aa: CASNTGGVQPQHF

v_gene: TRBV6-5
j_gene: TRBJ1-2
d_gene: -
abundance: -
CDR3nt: TGTGCCAGCACACACGACTCTTATGGCTACACCTTC
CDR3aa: CASTHDSYGYTF

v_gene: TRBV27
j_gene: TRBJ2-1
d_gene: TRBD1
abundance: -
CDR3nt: TGTGCCAGCAGTTTCTCCCCGACAGGGTTGAGTGAGCAGTTCTTC
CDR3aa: CASSFSPTGLSEQFF

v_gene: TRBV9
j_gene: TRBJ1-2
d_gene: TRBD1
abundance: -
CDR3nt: TGTGCCAGCAGCATCCAGACCGGGACAGGAGTCGGCTATGGCTACACCTTC
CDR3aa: CASSIQTGTGVGYGYTF

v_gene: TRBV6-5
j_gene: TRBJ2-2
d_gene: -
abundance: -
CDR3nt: TGTGCCAGCTCGTTACTAGGGTACACCGGGGAGCTGTTTTTT
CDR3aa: CASSLLGYTGELFF

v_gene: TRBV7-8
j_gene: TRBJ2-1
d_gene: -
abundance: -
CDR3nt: TGTGCCAGCAGCTTAGCCGGCTGGGCGCTCTACAATGAGCAGTTCTTC
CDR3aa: CASSLAGWALYNEQFF

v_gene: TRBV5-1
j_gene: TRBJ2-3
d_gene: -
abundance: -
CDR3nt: TGCGCCAGCAGCCAAGAAGCTAGCACCGATACGCAGTATTTT
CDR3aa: CASSQEASTDTQYF

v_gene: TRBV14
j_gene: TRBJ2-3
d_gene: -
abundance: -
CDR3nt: TGTGCCAGCCGCCAGTCGGGGAGCAAAGATACGCAGTATTTT
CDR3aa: CASRQSGSKDTQYF

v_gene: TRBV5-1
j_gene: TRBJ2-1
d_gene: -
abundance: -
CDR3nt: TGCGCCAGCAGCTTGGGGCAGGGGGGATACAATGAGCAGTTCTTC
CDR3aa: CASSLGQGGYNEQFF

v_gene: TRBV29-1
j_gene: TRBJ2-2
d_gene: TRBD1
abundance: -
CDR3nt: TGCAGCGCCCTCCCAGGGGGCACGAACACCGGGGAGCTGTTTTTT
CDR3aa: CSALPGGTNTGELFF

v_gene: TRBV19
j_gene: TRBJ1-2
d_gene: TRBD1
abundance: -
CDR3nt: TGTGCCAGTAGGATAAAGGACAGGGTTAACTATGGCTACACCTTC
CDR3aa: CASRIKDRVNYGYTF

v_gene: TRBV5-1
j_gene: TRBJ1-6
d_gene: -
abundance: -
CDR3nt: TGCGCCAGCAGCTTGGGACAGCAGACGCATTCACCCCTCCACTTT
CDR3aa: CASSLGQQTHSPLHF

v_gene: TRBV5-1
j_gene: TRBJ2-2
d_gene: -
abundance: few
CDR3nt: TGCGCCAGCAGCCCCGATGGACACATCACCGGGGAGCTGTTTTTT
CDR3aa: CASSPDGHITGELFF

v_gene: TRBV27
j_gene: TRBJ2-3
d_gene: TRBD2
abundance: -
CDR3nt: TGTGCCAGCAGTTTATTGGCTAGCGGGGCCACAGATACGCAGTATTTT
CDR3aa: CASSLLASGATDTQYF

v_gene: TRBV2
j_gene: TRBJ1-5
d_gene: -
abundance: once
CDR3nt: TGTGCCAGCAGTGTGTCAGATAGCAATCAGCCCCAGCATTTT
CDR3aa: CASSVSDSNQPQHF

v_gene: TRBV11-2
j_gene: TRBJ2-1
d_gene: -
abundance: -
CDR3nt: TGTGCCAGCAGCTTAGAAAGGTACAGCTCCCCCACCTACAATGAGCAGTTCTTC
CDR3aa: CASSLERYSSPTYNEQFF

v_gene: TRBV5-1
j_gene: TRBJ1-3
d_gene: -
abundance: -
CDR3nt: TGCGCCAGCAGCAGGGAGGGAGGAAACACCATATATTTT
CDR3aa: CASSREGGNTIYF

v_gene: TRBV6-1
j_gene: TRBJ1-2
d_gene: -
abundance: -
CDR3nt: TGTGCCAGCAGTCCTCTCCCCGGCTATGGCTACACCTTC
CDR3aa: CASSPLPGYGYTF

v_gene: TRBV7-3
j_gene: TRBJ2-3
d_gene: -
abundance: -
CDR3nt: TGTGCCAGCGGGCTAACAGATACGCAGTATTTT
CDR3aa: CASGLTDTQYF

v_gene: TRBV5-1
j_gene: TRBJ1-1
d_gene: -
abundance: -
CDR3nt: TGCGCCAGCAGCGCGGGGGGGAGATTGAACACTGAAGCTTTCTTT
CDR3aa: CASSAGGRLNTEAFF

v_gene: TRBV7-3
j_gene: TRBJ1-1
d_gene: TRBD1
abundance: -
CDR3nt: TGTGCCAGCAGCTTAGTGTATATGGGGACAGGGGTGAACACTGAAGCTTTCTTT
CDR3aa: CASSLVYMGTGVNTEAFF

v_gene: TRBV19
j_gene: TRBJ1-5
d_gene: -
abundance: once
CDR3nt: TGTGCCAGTAGCGCAGGGTTTAGCAATCAGCCCCAGCATTTT
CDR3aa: CASSAGFSNQPQHF

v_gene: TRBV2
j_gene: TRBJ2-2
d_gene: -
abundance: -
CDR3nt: TGTGCCAGCAGACCACAGGGCGCGAACACCGGGGAGCTGTTTTTT
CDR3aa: CASRPQGANTGELFF

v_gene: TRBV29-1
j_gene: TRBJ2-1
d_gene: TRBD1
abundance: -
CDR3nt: TGCAGCGTTGGACAGGGCAACAATGAGCAGTTCTTC
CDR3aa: CSVGQGNNEQFF

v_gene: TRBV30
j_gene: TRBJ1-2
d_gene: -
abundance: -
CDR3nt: TGTGCCTGGACTCCTCAGACAGGCGGTTCCTATGGCTACACCTTC
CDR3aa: CAWTPQTGGSYGYTF

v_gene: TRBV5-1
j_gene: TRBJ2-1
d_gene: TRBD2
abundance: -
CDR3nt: TGCGCCAGCAGCTTCGGCGGGGGGGCTTTCAATGAGCAGTTCTTC
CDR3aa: CASSFGGGAFNEQFF

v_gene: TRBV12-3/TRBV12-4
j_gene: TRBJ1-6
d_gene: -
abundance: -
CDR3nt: TGTGCCAGCAGTCAAACAGAGTATTCACCCCTCCACTTT
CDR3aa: CASSQTEYSPLHF

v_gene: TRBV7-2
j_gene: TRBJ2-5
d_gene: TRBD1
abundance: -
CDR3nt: TGTGCCAGCAGTTTACAGGGGCCGAGTCAAGAGACCCAGTACTTC
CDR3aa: CASSLQGPSQETQYF

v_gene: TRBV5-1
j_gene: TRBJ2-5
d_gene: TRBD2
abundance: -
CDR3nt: TGCGCCAGCAGCAAAGGAGCGGGGGGGCAAGAGACCCAGTACTTC
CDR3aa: CASSKGAGGQETQYF

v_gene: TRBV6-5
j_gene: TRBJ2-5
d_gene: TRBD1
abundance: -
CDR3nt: TGTGCCAGCAGGCGGACAGGGGTAGAGACCCAGTACTTC
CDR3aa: CASRRTGVETQYF